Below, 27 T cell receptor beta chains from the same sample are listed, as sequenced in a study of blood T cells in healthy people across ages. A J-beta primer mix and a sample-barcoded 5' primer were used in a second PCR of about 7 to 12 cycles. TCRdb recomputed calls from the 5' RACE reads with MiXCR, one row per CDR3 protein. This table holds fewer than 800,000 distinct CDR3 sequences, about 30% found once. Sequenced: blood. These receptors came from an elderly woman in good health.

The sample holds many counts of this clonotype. The CDR3, as DNA: TGTGCCAGCAGCCCTAGTCGCTATGGCTACACCTTC. It codes for CASSPSRYGYTF. The V gene is TRBV11-2, the J gene TRBJ1-2; the D is unclear. This CDR3 is 12 amino acids long. CDR1 and CDR2 from the germline V gene are SGHAT and FQNNGV. Trimming pared 5 bases from V and 4 bases from J, leaving 8 bases between.

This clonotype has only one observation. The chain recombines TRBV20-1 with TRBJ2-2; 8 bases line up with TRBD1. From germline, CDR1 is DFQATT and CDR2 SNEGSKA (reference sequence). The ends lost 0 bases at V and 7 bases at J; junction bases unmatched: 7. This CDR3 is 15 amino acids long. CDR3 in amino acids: CSARDPRGHDGELFF. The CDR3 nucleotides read TGCAGTGCTAGAGATCCCAGGGGGCATGACGGGGAGCTGTTTTTT.

The CDR3 loop reads CASSLRLAGVGDTQYF. CDR3 in DNA: TGTGCCAGCAGCCTAAGACTAGCGGGAGTTGGAGATACGCAGTATTTT. This chain links TRBV7-2 with TRBJ2-3, with 12 bases that match TRBD2. Germline V gene lookup returns CDR1 SGHTA and CDR2 FQGNSA. The CDR3 contains 16 residues. V gave up 5 bases and J gave up 5 bases; unmatched junction bases: 8.

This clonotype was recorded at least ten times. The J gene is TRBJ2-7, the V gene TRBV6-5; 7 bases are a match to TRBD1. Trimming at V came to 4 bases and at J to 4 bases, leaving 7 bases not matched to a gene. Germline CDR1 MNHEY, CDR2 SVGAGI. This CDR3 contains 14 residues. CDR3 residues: CASSSPYRGYEQYF. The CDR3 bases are TGTGCCAGCAGTTCACCATACAGGGGTTACGAGCAGTACTTC.

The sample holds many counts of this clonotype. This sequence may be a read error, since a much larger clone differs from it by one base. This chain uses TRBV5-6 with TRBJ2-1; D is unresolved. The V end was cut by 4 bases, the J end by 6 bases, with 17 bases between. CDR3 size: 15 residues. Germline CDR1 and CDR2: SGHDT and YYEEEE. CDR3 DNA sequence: TGTGCCAGCAGCCCAAGCGCTTTGAACTGCAATGAGCAGTTCTTC. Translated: CASSPSALNCNEQFF.

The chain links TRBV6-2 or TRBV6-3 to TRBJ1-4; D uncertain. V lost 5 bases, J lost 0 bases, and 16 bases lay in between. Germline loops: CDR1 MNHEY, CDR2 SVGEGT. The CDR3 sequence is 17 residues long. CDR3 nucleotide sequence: TGTGCCAGCAGTAGAGGGCGAAGAATGGCAACTAATGAAAAACTGTTTTTT. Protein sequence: CASSRGRRMATNEKLFF.

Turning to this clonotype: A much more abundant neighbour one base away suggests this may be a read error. The CDR3 bases are TGTGCCAGCAGTGGGACAAATCCTAGTCAGCCCCAGCATTTT. The encoded protein is CASSGTNPSQPQHF. This chain uses TRBV2 with TRBJ1-5, with D maybe TRBD1 (5 bases). The V end lost 4 bases, the J end lost 6 bases, and 13 bases lay between the germline ends. There are 14 residues in the CDR3. Germline CDR1 is SNHLY and CDR2 is FYNNEI.

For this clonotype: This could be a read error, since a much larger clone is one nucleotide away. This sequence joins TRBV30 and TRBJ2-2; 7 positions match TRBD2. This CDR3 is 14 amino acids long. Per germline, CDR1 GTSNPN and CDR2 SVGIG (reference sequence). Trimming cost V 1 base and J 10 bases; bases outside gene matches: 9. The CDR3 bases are TGTGCCTGGAGTGCCGGGGGGATGGCCGAGGAGCTGTTTTTT. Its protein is CAWSAGGMAEELFF. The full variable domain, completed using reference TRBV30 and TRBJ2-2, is SQTIHQWPATLVQPVGSPLSLECTVEGTSNPNLYWYRQAAGRGLQLLFYSVGIGQISSEVPQNLSASRPQDRQFILSSKKLLLSDSGFYLCAWSAGGMAEELFFGEGSRLTVL.

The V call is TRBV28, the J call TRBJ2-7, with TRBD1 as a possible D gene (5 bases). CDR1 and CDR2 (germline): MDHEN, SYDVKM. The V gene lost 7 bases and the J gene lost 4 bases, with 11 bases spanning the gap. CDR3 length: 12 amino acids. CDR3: CASTDMGYEQYF. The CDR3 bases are TGTGCCAGCACGGACATGGGTTACGAGCAGTACTTC.

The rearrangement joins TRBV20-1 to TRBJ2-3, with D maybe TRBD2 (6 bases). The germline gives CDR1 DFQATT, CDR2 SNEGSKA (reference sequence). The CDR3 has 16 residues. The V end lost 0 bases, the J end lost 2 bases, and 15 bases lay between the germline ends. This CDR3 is CSARDPLAGPTDTQYF. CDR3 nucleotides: TGCAGTGCTAGAGATCCTCTTGCGGGGCCCACAGATACGCAGTATTTT.

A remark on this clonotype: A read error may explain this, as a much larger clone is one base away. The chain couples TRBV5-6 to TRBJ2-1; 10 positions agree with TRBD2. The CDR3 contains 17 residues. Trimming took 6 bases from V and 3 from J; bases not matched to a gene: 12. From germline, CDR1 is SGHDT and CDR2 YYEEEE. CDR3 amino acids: CASNFPFLAGDYNEQFF. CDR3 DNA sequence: TGTGCCAGCAACTTCCCCTTCCTAGCGGGGGACTACAATGAGCAGTTCTTC. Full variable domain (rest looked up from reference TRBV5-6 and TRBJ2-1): DAGVTQSPTHLIKTRGQQVTLRCSPKSGHDTVSWYQQALGQGPQFIFQYYEEEERQRGNFPDRFSGHQFPNYSSELNVNALLLGDSALYLCASNFPFLAGDYNEQFFGPGTRLTVL.

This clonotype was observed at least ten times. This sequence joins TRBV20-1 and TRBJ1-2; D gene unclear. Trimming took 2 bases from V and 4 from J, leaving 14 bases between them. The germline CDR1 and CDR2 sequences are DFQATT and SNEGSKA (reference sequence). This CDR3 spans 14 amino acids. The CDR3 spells CSARSSAVSYGYTF. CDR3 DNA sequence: TGCAGTGCTAGATCCTCGGCAGTGAGCTATGGCTACACCTTC.

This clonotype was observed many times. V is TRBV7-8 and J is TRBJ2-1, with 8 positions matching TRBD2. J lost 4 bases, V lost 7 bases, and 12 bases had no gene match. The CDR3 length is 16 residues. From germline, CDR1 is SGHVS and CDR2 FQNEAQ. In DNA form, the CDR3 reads TGTGCCAGCACCCTTGGCGGGGGGCAGTTGTACAATGAGCAGTTCTTC. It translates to CASTLGGGQLYNEQFF.

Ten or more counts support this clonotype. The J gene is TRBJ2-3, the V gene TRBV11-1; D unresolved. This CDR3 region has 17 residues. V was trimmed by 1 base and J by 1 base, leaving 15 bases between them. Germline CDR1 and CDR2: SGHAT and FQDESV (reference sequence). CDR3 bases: TGTGCCAGCAGCTTAGGAGCCGCAGGCTCCGGCACAGATACGCAGTATTTT. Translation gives CASSLGAAGSGTDTQYF.

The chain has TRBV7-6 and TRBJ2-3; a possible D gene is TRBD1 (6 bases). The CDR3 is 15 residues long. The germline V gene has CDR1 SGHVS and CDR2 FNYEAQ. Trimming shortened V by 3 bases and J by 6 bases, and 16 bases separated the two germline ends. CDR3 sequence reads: CASSFQGSHTDTQYF. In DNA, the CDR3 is TGTGCCAGCAGCTTCCAGGGGTCACATACGGATACGCAGTATTTT.

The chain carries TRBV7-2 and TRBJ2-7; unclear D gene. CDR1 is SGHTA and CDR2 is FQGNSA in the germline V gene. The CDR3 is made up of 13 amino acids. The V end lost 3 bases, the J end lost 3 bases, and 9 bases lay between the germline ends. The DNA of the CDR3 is TGTGCCAGCAGCTTTGGCAGCCACTACGAGCAGTACTTC. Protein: CASSFGSHYEQYF. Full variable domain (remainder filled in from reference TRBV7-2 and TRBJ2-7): GAGVSQSPSNKVTEKGKDVELRCDPISGHTALYWYRQSLGQGLEFLIYFQGNSAPDKSGLPSDRFSAERTGGSVSTLTIQRTQQEDSAVYLCASSFGSHYEQYFGPGTRLTVT.

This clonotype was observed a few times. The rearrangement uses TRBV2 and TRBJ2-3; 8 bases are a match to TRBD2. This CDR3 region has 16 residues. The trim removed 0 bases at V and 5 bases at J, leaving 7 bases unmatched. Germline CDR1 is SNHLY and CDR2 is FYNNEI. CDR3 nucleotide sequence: TGTGCCAGCAGTGAAGCGTCGGGGGGGTGGGGAGATACGCAGTATTTT. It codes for CASSEASGGWGDTQYF.

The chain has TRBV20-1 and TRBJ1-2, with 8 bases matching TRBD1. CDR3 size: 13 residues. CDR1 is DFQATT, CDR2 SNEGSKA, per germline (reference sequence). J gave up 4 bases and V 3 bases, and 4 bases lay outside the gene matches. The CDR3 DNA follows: TGCAGTGCTAGGGACAGGGAGACCTATGGCTACACCTTC. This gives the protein CSARDRETYGYTF.

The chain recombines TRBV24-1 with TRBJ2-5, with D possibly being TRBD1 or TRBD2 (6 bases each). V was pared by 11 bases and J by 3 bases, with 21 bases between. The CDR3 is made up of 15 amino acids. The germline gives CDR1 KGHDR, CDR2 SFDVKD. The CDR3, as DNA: TGTGCCAGCATAGACCCTGGGGGCGGGGAAGAGACCCAGTACTTC. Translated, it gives CASIDPGGGEETQYF.

The DNA of the CDR3 is TGCGCCAGCAGCCCCTCGACAGGGGAATCCTACGAGCAGTACTTC. Protein: CASSPSTGESYEQYF. The V call is TRBV5-1, the J call TRBJ2-7; 8 bases line up with TRBD1. CDR1 is SGHRS, CDR2 YFSETQ, per germline. The CDR3 has 15 residues. V lost 4 bases to trimming and J lost 1 base; unmatched junction nucleotides: 7.

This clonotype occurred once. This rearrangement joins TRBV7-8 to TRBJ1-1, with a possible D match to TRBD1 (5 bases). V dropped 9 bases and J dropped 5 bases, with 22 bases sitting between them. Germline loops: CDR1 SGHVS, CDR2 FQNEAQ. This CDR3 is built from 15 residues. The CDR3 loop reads CASLVALGGWTEAFF. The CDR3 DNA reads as TGTGCCAGTCTCGTAGCCCTGGGGGGTTGGACTGAAGCTTTCTTT.

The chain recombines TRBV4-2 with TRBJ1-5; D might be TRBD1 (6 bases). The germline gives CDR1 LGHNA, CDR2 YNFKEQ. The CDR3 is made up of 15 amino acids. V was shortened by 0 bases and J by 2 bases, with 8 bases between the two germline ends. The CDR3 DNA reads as TGTGCCAGCAGCCAAGAGAGACAGGGCAATCAGCCCCAGCATTTT. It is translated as CASSQERQGNQPQHF.

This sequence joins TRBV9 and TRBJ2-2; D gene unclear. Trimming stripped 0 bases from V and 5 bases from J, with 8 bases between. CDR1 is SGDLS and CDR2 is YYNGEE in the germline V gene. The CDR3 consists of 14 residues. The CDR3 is CASSVEDLTGELFF. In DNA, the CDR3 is TGTGCCAGCAGCGTAGAGGATTTGACCGGGGAGCTGTTTTTT.

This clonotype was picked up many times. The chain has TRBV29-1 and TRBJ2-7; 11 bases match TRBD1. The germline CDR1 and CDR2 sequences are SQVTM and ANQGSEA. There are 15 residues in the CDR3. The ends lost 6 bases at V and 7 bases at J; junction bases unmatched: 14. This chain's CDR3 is CSVGDRPDRGREQYF. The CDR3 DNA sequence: TGCAGCGTGGGGGACCGCCCGGACAGGGGGCGGGAGCAGTACTTC.

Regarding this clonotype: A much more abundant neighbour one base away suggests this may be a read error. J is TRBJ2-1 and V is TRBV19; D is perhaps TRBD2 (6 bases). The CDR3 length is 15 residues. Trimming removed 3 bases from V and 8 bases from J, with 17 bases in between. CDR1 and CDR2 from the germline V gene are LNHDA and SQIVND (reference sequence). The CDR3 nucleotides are TGTGCCAGTAGTATCGACGGACGGGGGTGGGATGAGCAGTTCTTC. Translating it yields CASSIDGRGWDEQFF.

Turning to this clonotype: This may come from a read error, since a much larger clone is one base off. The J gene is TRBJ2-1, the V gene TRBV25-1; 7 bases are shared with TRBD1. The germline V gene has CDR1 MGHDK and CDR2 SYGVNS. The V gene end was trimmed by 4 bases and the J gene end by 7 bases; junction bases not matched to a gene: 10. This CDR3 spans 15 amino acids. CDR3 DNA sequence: TGTGCCAGCAGTGCAATGGGGACAGTGGGAAATGAGCAGTTCTTC. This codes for CASSAMGTVGNEQFF. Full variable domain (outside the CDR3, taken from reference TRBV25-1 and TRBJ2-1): EADIYQTPRYLVIGTGKKITLECSQTMGHDKMYWYQQDPGMELHLIHYSYGVNSTEKGDLSSESTVSRIRTEHFPLTLESARPSHTSQYLCASSAMGTVGNEQFFGPGTRLTVL.

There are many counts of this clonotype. DNA of the CDR3: TGCAGCGTTCAGGGGGCGGGGAATCAGCCCCAGCATTTT. It encodes CSVQGAGNQPQHF. The V gene is TRBV29-1, the J gene TRBJ1-5; 8 bases are a match to TRBD1. CDR3 length equals 13 residues. Trimming cost V 5 bases and J 4 bases; bases outside gene matches: 4. Looked up from germline, CDR1 is SQVTM and CDR2 is ANQGSEA.